This TCR beta chain was profiled in a study of blood T cell repertoires in COVID-19. Turning to the study itself: Samples taken during acute and convalescent COVID-19 were collected in the United States, Italy and Spain. The analysed material was cDNA or gDNA that came from T cells, B-cell-depleted T cells, or PBMCs.

The CDR3 length is 16 residues. V dropped 0 bases and J dropped 3; count of bases not matched to a gene: 7. CDR1 is MNHEY, CDR2 SVGAGI, per germline. As processed by the authors: For nucleated cells, counts were estimated from reference gene primer amplification. The table came from immunoSEQ multiplex PCR; TCRdb's copy has only in-frame clones and leaves some out. The DNA gave D and trimming, while V, J and clone size come from that table. The sample contains about 300,000 clones, roughly 90% of which appear only once. The sample was peripheral blood. This rearrangement joins TRBV6-5 to TRBJ1-2; 7 bases are shared with TRBD1. The origin of this receptor is a woman aged 25 to 39 with COVID-19, enrolled during active disease. In DNA form, the CDR3 reads TGTGCCAGCAGTTACTCCCCCGACACAGGGGACTATGGCTACACCTTC. This gives the protein CASSYSPDTGDYGYTF.